This T cell receptor beta chain is drawn from a study of T-cell reconstitution after alpha-beta-depleted transplantation in children. The TCRbeta library was prepared with unique molecular identifiers. MiXCR, applied by TCRdb to the PCR reads, yields one record per CDR3 protein. The table includes about 540,000 distinct CDR3 sequences, about a sixth detected once. Trimming stripped 4 bases from V and 3 bases from J, with 17 bases between. The CDR3 extends over 15 amino acids. The germline CDR1 and CDR2 sequences are DFQATT and SNEGSKA (reference sequence). This clonotype showed up just a few times. The TCR originated in a human donor who donated a stem cell graft to a child with acute lymphoblastic leukemia. Source: PBMCs from the stem cell graft donor, taken from the stem cell graft. The J gene is TRBJ2-3, the V gene TRBV20-1; a possible D gene is TRBD2 (6 bases). The CDR3 reads CSATNPGSGTDTQYF. Here the CDR3 DNA reads TGCAGTGCTACTAATCCCGGGAGTGGGACAGATACGCAGTATTTT.